One sample yielded the 7 T cell receptor beta chains listed below, sequenced in a study of T cell changes during pregnancy in multiple sclerosis. Sequencing was performed with immunoSEQ multiplex PCR; in TCRdb, only in-frame clones are kept and a portion is missing. Of some 60,000 clones listed, less than 90% are singletons. Sequenced material: CD4+ T cells from peripheral blood mononuclear cells, taken in the third trimester of pregnancy. These receptors were collected from a female donor with multiple sclerosis, enrolled in a pregnancy study.

The V call is TRBV30, the J call TRBJ2-7; TRBD1 aligns across 10 bases. Germline CDR1 is GTSNPN and CDR2 is SVGIG (reference sequence). The CDR3 consists of 13 residues. Trimming at V came to 1 base and at J to 5 bases, leaving 2 bases not matched to a gene. The CDR3 sequence is CAWSEDRGNEQYF. CDR3 nucleotide sequence: TGTGCCTGGAGTGAGGACAGGGGGAACGAGCAGTACTTC.

The rearrangement joins TRBV12-5 to TRBJ1-3; 10 bases fit TRBD1. CDR3 size: 14 residues. The V segment lost 4 bases and the J segment 7 bases; nucleotides outside the gene matches: 4. CDR1 and CDR2 from the germline V gene are LGHNT and FRNRAP. The CDR3 region is CASGSGTGANTIYF. CDR3 nucleotide sequence: TGTGCTAGTGGTTCGGGGACAGGGGCGAACACCATATATTTT. Supplemented by reference TRBV12-5 and TRBJ1-3, the full variable domain reads DARVTQTPRHKVTEMGQEVTMRCQPILGHNTVFWYRQTMMQGLELLAYFRNRAPLDDSGMPKDRFSAEMPDATLATLKIQPSEPRDSAVYFCASGSGTGANTIYFGEGSWLTVV.

The chain links TRBV30 to TRBJ2-5, with a possible D match to TRBD2 (7 bases). Looked up from germline, CDR1 is GTSNPN and CDR2 is SVGIG (reference sequence). Trimming cost V 2 bases and J 4 bases, with 20 bases left between them. This CDR3 contains 16 residues. The CDR3 is CAWSSFNGGGGETQYF. CDR3 bases: TGTGCCTGGAGTAGCTTTAATGGCGGGGGCGGAGAGACCCAGTACTTC.

V is TRBV7-9 and J is TRBJ2-7; 10 bases fit TRBD1. In germline, CDR1 is SEHNR, CDR2 FQNEAQ (reference sequence). This CDR3 region has 16 residues. After removal of 1 base from V and 4 bases from J, the junction contained 7 bases not matched to a gene. As DNA, the CDR3 is TGTGCCAGCAGCTTAGAGCCGACAGGGGGCTTGTACGAGCAGTACTTC. Its protein is CASSLEPTGGLYEQYF. Using reference TRBV7-9 and TRBJ2-7 for the parts outside the CDR3, the full variable domain is DTGVSQNPRHKITKRGQNVTFRCDPISEHNRLYWYRQTLGQGPEFLTYFQNEAQLEKSRLLSDRFSAERPKGSFSTLEIQRTEQGDSAMYLCASSLEPTGGLYEQYFGPGTRLTVT.

This chain uses TRBV11-3 with TRBJ2-7; tentatively, D is TRBD2 (6 bases). The germline V gene has CDR1 SGHNT and CDR2 YENEEA. V was pared by 4 bases and J by 6 bases, with 10 bases between. The CDR3 has 12 residues. The CDR3 nucleotides are TGTGCCAGCAGCTGGAGGGGTATCGAGCAGTACTTC. Its protein is CASSWRGIEQYF.

This chain connects TRBV19 to TRBJ1-4; TRBD1 agrees at 9 bases. The CDR3 length is 17 residues. From germline, CDR1 is LNHDA and CDR2 SQIVND (reference sequence). The junction had 14 bases not matched to a gene; V was cut back by 5 bases and J by 7 bases. CDR3 DNA: TGTGCCAGTAGTTCCAGACGGACAGGGGTACTAGGTGAAAAACTGTTTTTT. It codes for CASSSRRTGVLGEKLFF.

The chain's CDR3 is CASSRPTGGFQPQHF. The CDR3 DNA follows: TGTGCCAGCAGCCGACCCACAGGGGGCTTTCAGCCCCAGCATTTT. The chain couples TRBV6-5 to TRBJ1-5, with 9 nucleotides matching TRBD1. The CDR3 consists of 15 residues. CDR1 and CDR2 (germline): MNHEY, SVGAGI. V was pared by 6 bases and J by 6 bases, with 9 bases of the junction left unmatched.